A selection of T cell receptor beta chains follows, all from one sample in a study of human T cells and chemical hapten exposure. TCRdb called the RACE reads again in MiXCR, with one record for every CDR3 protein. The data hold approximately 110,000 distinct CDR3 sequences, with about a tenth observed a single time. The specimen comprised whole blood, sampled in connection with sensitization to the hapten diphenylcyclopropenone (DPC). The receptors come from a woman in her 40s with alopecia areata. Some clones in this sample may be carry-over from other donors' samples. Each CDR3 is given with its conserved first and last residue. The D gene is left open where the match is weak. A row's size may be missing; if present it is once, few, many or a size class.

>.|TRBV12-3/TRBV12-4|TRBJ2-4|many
CASSFTRARNIQYF
TGTGCCAGCAGTTTTACCAGGGCGAGAAACATTCAGTACTTC
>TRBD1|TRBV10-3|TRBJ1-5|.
CAISRQGVQPQHF
TGTGCCATCAGTCGCCAGGGGGTTCAGCCCCAGCATTTT
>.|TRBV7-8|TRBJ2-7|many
CASSAGPGAYEQYF
TGTGCCAGCAGCGCGGGGCCAGGGGCCTACGAGCAGTACTTC
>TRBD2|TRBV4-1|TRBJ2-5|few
CASSQDSRGGETQYF
TGCGCCAGCAGCCAAGACTCGCGGGGGGGAGAGACCCAGTACTTC
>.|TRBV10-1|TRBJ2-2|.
CASSESKGYTGELFF
TGCGCCAGCAGTGAGTCGAAAGGTTACACCGGGGAGCTGTTTTTT
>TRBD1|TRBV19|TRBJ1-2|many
CASSFTGQDSYTF
TGTGCCAGTAGTTTCACGGGACAGGACAGCTACACCTTC
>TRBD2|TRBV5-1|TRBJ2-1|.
CASSLVWRGKNEQFF
TGCGCCAGCAGCTTGGTGTGGCGGGGGAAAAATGAGCAGTTCTTC
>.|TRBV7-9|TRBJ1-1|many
CASSLEVFLNTEAFF
TGTGCCAGCAGCTTAGAAGTATTCTTGAACACTGAAGCTTTCTTT
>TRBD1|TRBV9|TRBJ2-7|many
CASSPGTADYEQYF
TGTGCCAGCAGCCCAGGGACAGCCGACTACGAGCAGTACTTC
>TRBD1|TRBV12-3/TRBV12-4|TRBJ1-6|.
CASSVTGTSPLHF
TGTGCCAGCAGTGTGACAGGGACCTCACCCCTCCACTTT
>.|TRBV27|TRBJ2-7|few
CASSLSSSLAYEQYF
TGTGCCAGCAGTTTATCGAGTAGCCTAGCCTACGAGCAGTACTTC
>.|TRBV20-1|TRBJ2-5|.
CSAPAGGTGETQYF
TGCAGTGCCCCTGCGGGCGGCACCGGGGAGACCCAGTACTTC
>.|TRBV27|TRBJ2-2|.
CASSSFETGYTGELFF
TGTGCCAGCAGTTCCTTCGAGACAGGATACACCGGGGAGCTGTTTTTT
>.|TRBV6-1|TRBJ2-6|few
CASEGRSGANVLTF
TGTGCCAGCGAGGGGCGCTCTGGGGCCAACGTCCTGACTTTC
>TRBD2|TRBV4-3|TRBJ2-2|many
CASSQFPGLAGGTGDLFF
TGCGCCAGCAGCCAGTTCCCGGGACTAGCGGGGGGGACCGGGGACCTGTTTTTT
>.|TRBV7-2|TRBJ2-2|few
CASSLWGMSNTGELFF
TGTGCCAGCAGCTTATGGGGCATGTCGAACACCGGGGAGCTGTTTTTT
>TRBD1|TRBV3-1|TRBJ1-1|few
CASSFGQGLGTEAFF
TGTGCCAGCAGCTTCGGACAGGGGTTGGGGACTGAAGCTTTCTTT
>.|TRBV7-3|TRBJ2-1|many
CASSPKRGQYSEQFF
TGTGCCAGCAGCCCCAAGCGGGGACAATACAGTGAGCAGTTCTTC
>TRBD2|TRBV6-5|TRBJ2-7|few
CASSYLLGTSDYEQYF
TGTGCCAGCAGTTACCTCCTCGGGACTAGCGACTACGAGCAGTACTTC
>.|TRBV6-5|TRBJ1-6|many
CASSFAGKANSPLHF
TGTGCCAGCAGTTTTGCAGGGAAGGCCAATTCACCCCTCCACTTT
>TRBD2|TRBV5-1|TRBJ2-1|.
CASSLQRRGNEQFF
TGCGCCAGCAGCTTGCAAAGGCGGGGGAATGAGCAGTTCTTC
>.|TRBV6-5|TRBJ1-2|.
CASSYSEEPHYGYTF
TGTGCCAGCAGTTACTCGGAGGAACCGCACTATGGCTACACCTTC
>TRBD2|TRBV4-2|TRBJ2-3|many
CASSLTGLAGSTDTQYF
TGTGCCAGCAGCCTTACCGGACTAGCGGGTAGCACAGATACGCAGTATTTT
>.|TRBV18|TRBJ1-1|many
CASSRGSNTEAFF
TGTGCCAGCTCAAGGGGGTCGAACACTGAAGCTTTCTTT
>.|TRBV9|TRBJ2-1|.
CASSVVTGAAEQFF
TGTGCCAGCAGCGTAGTAACGGGGGCCGCTGAGCAGTTCTTC
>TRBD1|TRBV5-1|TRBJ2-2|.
CASSQTGDTGELFF
TGCGCCAGCAGCCAGACAGGGGACACCGGGGAGCTGTTTTTT
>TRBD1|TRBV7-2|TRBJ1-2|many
CASSYPGTGVRSGYTF
TGTGCCAGCAGCTACCCCGGGACAGGGGTACGTTCTGGCTACACCTTC
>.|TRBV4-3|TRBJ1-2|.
CASSQDAASPSVYGYTF
TGCGCCAGCAGCCAAGACGCCGCCAGTCCCTCTGTCTATGGCTACACCTTC
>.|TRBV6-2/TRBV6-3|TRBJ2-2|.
CASSPLRGSVTGELFF
TGTGCCAGCAGCCCGTTAAGGGGGTCGGTCACCGGGGAGCTGTTTTTT
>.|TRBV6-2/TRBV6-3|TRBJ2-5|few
CASSYSVETQYF
TGTGCCAGCAGTTACTCGGTGGAGACCCAGTACTTC
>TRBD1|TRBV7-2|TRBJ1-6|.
CASSSQGGGSPLHF
TGTGCCAGCAGCTCACAGGGGGGAGGTTCACCCCTCCACTTT
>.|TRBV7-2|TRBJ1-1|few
CASSLRGGNLNTEAFF
TGTGCCAGCAGCCTAAGGGGGGGAAACTTGAACACTGAAGCTTTCTTT
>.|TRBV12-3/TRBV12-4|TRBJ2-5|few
CASSSSVGARTETQYF
TGTGCCAGCAGTTCTAGCGTTGGGGCGCGTACAGAGACCCAGTACTTC
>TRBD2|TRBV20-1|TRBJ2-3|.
CSATDPSGGAGNTQYF
TGCAGTGCTACCGACCCTAGCGGGGGGGCCGGGAATACGCAGTATTTT
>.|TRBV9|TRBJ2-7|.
CASSVAISDEQYF
TGTGCCAGCAGCGTAGCCATATCTGACGAGCAGTACTTC
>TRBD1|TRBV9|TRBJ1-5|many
CASSVGQGNQPQHF
TGTGCCAGCAGCGTCGGACAGGGGAATCAGCCCCAGCATTTT
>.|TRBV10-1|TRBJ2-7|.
CASMGQGWSEQYF
TGCGCCAGCATGGGGCAGGGATGGAGCGAGCAGTACTTC
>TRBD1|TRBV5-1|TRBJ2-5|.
CASSSQGAWETQYF
TGCGCCAGCAGCTCACAGGGGGCATGGGAGACCCAGTACTTC
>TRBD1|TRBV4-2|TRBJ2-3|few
CASSQGEGGRDGTQYF
TGTGCCAGCAGCCAAGGGGAAGGGGGCCGGGACGGAACGCAGTATTTT
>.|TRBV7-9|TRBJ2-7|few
CASSLQAGRNEQYF
TGTGCCAGCAGCCTCCAAGCAGGGAGGAACGAGCAGTACTTC
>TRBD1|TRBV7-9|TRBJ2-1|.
CASTTGTVYNEQFF
TGTGCCAGCACAACCGGGACAGTTTACAATGAGCAGTTCTTC
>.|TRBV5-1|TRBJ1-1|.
CASSLQGMNTEAFF
TGCGCCAGCAGCTTACAAGGGATGAACACTGAAGCTTTCTTT
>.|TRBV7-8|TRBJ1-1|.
CASSFPLTEAFF
TGTGCCAGCAGCTTCCCCCTCACTGAAGCTTTCTTT
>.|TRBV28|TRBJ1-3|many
CASHPQGSGNTIYF
TGTGCCAGCCACCCGCAGGGGTCCGGAAACACCATATATTTT
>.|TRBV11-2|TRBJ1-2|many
CASSRDNYGYTF
TGTGCCAGCAGCCGAGATAATTATGGCTACACCTTC
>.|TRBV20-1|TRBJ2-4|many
CSVLSVAKNIQYF
TGCAGTGTTCTGTCTGTAGCCAAAAACATTCAGTACTTC
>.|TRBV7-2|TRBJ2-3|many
CASSLGQEGGSPSTDTQYF
TGTGCCAGCAGCTTAGGCCAAGAGGGGGGGAGCCCTAGCACAGATACGCAGTATTTT
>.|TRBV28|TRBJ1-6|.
CASSPGTAPGALHF
TGTGCCAGTTCCCCCGGGACGGCCCCGGGGGCCCTCCACTTT
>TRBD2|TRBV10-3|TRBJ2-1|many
CAISELGARGAINEQFF
TGTGCCATCAGTGAGTTGGGTGCGCGGGGGGCAATCAATGAGCAGTTCTTC